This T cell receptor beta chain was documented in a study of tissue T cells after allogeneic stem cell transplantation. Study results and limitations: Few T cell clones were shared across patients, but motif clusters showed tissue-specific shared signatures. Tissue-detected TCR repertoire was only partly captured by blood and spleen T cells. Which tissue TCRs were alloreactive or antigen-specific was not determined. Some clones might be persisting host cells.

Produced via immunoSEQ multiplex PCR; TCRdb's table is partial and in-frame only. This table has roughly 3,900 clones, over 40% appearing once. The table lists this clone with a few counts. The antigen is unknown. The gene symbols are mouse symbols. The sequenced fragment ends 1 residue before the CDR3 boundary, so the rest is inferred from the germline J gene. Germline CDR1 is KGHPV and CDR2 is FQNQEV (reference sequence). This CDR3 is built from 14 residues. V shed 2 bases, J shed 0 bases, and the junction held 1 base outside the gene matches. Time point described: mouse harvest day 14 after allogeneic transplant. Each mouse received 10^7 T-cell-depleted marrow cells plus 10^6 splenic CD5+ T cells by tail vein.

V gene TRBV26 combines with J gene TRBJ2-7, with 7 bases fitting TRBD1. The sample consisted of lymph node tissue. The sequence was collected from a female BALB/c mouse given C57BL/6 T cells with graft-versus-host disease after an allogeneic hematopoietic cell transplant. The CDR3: CASSLPGGSYEQYF. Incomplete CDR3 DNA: TGTGCCAGCAGTCTGCCAGGGGGCTCCTATGAACAGTAC.